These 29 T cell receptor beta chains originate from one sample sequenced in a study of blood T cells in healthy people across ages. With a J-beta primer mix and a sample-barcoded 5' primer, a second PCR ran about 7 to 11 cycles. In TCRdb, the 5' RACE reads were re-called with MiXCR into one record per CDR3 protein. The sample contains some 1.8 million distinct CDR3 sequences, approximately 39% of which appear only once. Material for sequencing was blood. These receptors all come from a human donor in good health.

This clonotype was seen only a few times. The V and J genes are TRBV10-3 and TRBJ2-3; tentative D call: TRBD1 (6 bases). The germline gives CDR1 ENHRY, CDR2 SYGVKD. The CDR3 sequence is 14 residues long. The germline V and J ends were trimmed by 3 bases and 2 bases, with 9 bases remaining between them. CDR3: CAISDRGITDTQYF. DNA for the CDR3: TGTGCCATCAGTGACAGGGGTATCACAGATACGCAGTATTTT.

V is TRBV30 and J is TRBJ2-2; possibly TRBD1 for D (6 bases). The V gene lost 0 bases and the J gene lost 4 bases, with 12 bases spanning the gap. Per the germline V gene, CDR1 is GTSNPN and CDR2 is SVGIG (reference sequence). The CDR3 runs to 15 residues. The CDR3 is CAWSVLQGITGELFF. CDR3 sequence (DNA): TGTGCCTGGAGTGTGTTGCAGGGGATCACCGGGGAGCTGTTTTTT.

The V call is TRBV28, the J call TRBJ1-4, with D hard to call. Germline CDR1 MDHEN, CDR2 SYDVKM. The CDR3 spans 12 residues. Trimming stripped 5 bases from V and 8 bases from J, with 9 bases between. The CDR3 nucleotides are TGTGCCAGCAGTCCCCCTCGGGAAAAACTGTTTTTT. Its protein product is CASSPPREKLFF.

Written as DNA, the CDR3 is TGTGCCAGCAGTTACGGGACAGAAAAAAACATTCAGTACTTC. As protein: CASSYGTEKNIQYF. The chain couples TRBV6-6 to TRBJ2-4; the match to TRBD1 covers 7 bases. V was pared by 2 bases and J by 4 bases, with 2 bases of the junction left unmatched. This CDR3 is 14 amino acids long. Germline V gene data show CDR1 as MNHNY and CDR2 as SVGAGI (reference sequence).

DNA for the CDR3: TGTGCCAGCAGTACTCCCACTGTAGGGGACACTGAAGCTTTCTTT. The encoded protein is CASSTPTVGDTEAFF. The chain recombines TRBV6-1 with TRBJ1-1, with a tentative D call TRBD1 (5 bases). CDR3 length: 15 amino acids. Trimming pared 5 bases from V and 3 bases from J, leaving 16 bases between. Germline V gives CDR1 MNHNS, CDR2 SASEGT.

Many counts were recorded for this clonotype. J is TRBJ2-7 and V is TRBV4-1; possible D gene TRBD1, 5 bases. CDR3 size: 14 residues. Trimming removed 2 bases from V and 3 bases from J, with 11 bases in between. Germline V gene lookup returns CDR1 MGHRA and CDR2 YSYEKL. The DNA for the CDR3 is TGCGCCAGCAGCCAATCTCCCAGGGACTACGAGCAGTACTTC. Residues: CASSQSPRDYEQYF.

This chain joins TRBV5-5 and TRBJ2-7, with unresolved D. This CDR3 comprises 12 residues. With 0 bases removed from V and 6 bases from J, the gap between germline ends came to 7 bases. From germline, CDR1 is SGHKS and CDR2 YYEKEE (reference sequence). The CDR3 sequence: CASSLAHPEQYF. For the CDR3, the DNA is TGTGCCAGCAGCTTGGCACACCCCGAGCAGTACTTC.

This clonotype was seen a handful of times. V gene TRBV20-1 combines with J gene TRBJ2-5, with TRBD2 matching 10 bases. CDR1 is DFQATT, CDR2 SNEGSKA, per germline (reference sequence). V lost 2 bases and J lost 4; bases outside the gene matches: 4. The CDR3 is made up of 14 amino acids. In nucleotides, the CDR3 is TGCAGTGCTAGATACCTAGCGGGGGTAGAGACCCAGTACTTC. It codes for CSARYLAGVETQYF.

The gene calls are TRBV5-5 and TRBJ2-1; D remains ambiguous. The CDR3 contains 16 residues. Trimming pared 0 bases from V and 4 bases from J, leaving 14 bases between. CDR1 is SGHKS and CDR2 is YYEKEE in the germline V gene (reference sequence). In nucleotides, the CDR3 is TGTGCCAGCAGCTTGGAGTTTACGTTGCCGTACAATGAGCAGTTCTTC. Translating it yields CASSLEFTLPYNEQFF.

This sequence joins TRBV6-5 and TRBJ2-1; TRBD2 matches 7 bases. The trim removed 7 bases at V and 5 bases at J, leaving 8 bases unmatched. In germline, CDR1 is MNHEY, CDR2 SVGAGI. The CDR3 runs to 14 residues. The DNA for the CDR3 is TGTGCCAGCAAATTGGGGGGGAGGAACAATGAGCAGTTCTTC. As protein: CASKLGGRNNEQFF.

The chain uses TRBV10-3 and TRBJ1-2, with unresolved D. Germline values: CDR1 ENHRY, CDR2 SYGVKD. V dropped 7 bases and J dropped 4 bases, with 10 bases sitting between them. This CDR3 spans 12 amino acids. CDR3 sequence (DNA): TGTGCCATCATGGGCGATGCCTATGGCTACACCTTC. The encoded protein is CAIMGDAYGYTF.

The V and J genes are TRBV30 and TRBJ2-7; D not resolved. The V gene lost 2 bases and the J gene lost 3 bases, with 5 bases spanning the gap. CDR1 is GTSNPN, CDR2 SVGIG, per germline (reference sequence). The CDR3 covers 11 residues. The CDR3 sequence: CAWSYRYEQYF. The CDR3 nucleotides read TGTGCCTGGAGTTACCGCTACGAGCAGTACTTC.

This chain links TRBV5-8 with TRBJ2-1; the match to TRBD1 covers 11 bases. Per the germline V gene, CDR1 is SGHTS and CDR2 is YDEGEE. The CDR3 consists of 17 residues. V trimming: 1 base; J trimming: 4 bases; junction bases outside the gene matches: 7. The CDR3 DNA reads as TGTGCCAGCAGCTTGCCGGGGACAGGGGGTATTTACAATGAGCAGTTCTTC. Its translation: CASSLPGTGGIYNEQFF.

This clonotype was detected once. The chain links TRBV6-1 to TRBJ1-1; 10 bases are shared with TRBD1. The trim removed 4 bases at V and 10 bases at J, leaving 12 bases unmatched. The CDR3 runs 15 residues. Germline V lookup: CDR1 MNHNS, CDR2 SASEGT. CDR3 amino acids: CASSAGTGEVRGAFF. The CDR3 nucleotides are TGTGCCAGCAGTGCCGGGACAGGGGAGGTGAGGGGAGCTTTCTTT.

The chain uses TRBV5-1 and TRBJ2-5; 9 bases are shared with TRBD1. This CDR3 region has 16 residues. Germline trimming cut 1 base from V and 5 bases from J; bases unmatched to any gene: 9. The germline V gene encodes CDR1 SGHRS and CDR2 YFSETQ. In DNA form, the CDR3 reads TGCGCCAGCAGCTTGCCGGGGACAGGGTTTACGGAGACCCAGTACTTC. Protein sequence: CASSLPGTGFTETQYF.

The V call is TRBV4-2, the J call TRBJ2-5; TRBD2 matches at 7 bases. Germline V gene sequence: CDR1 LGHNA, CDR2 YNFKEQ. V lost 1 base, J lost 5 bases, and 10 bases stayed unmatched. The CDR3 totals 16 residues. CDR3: CASSQVGTSVAETQYF. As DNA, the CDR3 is TGTGCCAGCAGCCAAGTGGGCACTAGCGTGGCGGAGACCCAGTACTTC.

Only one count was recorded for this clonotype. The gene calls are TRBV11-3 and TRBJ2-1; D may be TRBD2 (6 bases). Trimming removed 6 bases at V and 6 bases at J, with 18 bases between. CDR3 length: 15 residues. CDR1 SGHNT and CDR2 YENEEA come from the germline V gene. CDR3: CASSLVGTRTNEQFF. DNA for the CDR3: TGTGCCAGCAGTCTCGTGGGGACTCGGACCAATGAGCAGTTCTTC.

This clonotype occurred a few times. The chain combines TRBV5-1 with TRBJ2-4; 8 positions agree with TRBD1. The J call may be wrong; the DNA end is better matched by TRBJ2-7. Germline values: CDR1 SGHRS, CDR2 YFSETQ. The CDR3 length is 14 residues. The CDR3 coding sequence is TGCGCCAGCAGCTGGACAGGGATCGGAAACGAGCAGTACTTC. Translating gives CASSWTGIGNEQYF.

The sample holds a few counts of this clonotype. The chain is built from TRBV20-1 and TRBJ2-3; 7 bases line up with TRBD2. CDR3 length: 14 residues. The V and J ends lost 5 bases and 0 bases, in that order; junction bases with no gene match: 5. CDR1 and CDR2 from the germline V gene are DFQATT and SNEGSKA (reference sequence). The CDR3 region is CSADTSASTDTQYF. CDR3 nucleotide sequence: TGCAGTGCTGACACTAGCGCAAGCACAGATACGCAGTATTTT.

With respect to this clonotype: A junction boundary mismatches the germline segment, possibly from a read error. The CDR3 region is CATSDTDRDGYTF. For the CDR3, the DNA is TGTGCCACCAGTGATACCGACAGGGACGGCTACACCTTC. J is TRBJ1-2 and V is TRBV10-3, with 7 bases aligning to TRBD1. The germline V gene has CDR1 ENHRY and CDR2 SYGVKD. The CDR3 extends over 13 amino acids.

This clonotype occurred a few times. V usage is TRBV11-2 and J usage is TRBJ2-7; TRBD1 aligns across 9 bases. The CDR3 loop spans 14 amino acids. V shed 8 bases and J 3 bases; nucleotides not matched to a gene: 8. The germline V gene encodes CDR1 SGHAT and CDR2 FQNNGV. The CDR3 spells CASQTGQGSYEQYF. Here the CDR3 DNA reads TGTGCCAGCCAGACGGGACAGGGTAGCTACGAGCAGTACTTC.

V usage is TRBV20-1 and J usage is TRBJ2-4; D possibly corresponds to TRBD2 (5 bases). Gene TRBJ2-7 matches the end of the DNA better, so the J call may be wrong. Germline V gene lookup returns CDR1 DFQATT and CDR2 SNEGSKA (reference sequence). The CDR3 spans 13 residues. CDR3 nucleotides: TGCAGTGCTCCTAAGGCCGCGGGTAGCGAGCAGTACTTC. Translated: CSAPKAAGSEQYF.

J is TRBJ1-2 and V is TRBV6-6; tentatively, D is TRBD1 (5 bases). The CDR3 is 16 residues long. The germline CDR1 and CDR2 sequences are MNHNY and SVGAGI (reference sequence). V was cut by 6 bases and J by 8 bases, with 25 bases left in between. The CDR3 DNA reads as TGTGCCAGCAGATCAACATTAGACAGCGCCCGTGAAGGCTACACCTTC. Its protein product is CASRSTLDSAREGYTF.

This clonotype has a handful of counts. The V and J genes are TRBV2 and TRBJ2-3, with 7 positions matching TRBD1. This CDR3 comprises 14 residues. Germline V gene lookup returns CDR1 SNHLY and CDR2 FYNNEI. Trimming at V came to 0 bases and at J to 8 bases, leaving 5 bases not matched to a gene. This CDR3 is CASSEARYRGTQYF. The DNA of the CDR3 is TGTGCCAGCAGTGAAGCGAGATACAGGGGTACGCAGTATTTT. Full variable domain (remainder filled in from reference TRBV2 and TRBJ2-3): EPEVTQTPSHQVTQMGQEVILRCVPISNHLYFYWYRQILGQKVEFLVSFYNNEISEKSEIFDDQFSVERPDGSNFTLKIRSTKLEDSAMYFCASSEARYRGTQYFGPGTRLTVL.

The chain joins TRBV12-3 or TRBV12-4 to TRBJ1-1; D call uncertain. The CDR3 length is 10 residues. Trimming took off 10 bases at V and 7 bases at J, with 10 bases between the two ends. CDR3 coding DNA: TGTGCCACCCTCTCGTTTGAAGCTTTCTTT. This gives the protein CATLSFEAFF.

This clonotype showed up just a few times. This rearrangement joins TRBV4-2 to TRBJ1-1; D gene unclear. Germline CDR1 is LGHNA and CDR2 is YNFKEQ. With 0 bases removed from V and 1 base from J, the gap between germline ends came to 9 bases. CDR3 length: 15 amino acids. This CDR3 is CASSQEVGTNTEAFF. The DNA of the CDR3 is TGTGCCAGCAGCCAAGAAGTAGGCACGAACACTGAAGCTTTCTTT.

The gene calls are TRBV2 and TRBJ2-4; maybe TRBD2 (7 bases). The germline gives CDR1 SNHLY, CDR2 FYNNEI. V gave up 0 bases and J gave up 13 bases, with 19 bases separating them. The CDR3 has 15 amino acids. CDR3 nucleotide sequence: TGTGCCAGCAGTGAAGCCTGGGCGGGGGACAATGAGCAGTACTTC. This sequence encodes CASSEAWAGDNEQYF.

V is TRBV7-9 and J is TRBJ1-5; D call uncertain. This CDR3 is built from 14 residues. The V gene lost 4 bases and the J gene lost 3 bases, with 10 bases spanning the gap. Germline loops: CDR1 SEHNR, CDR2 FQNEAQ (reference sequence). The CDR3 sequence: CASSSDGFNQPQHF. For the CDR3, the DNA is TGTGCCAGCAGCTCGGACGGGTTCAATCAGCCCCAGCATTTT.

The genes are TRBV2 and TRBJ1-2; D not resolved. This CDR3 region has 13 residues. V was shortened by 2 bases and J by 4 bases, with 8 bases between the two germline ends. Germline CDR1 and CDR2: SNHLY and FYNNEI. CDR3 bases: TGTGCCAGCAGTGAACGGGGAGTCTATGGCTACACCTTC. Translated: CASSERGVYGYTF.